The sample holds a few counts of the clone carrying this T cell receptor beta chain. Its antigen is unknown. These data are taken from a study of T-cell reconstitution after alpha-beta-depleted transplantation in children. Whole-study findings and limits: T-cell numbers and diversity one year post-transplant derived largely from freshly generated T cells. It was surviving recipient T cells and thymic progenitors that gave some patients high TCRbeta diversity at day 60.

Molecular barcoding with unique molecular identifiers was used for the TCRbeta library. MiXCR was run by TCRdb on the PCR reads, yielding one entry per CDR3 protein. The sample holds approximately 230,000 distinct CDR3 sequences, under 30% seen once. The CDR3 loop spans 15 amino acids. CDR1 is SGHTA and CDR2 is FQGNSA in the germline V gene. V was pared by 5 bases and J by 2 bases, with 4 bases of the junction left unmatched. The specimen comprised PBMCs, sampled before TCRalphabeta/CD19-depleted stem cell transplant. The chain carries TRBV7-2 and TRBJ2-7; TRBD2 aligns across 12 bases. This TCR was sampled from a girl aged 2-10 years with Fanconi anemia, due to receive a stem cell transplant. This CDR3 reads CASSVTSGGPYEQYF. The CDR3 DNA reads as TGTGCCAGCAGCGTGACTAGCGGGGGCCCCTACGAGCAGTACTTC. Combining the CDR3 with reference TRBV7-2 and TRBJ2-7 gives the whole variable domain GAGVSQSPSNKVTEKGKDVELRCDPISGHTALYWYRQSLGQGLEFLIYFQGNSAPDKSGLPSDRFSAERTGGSVSTLTIQRTQQEDSAVYLCASSVTSGGPYEQYFGPGTRLTVT.